Below are 28 T cell receptor beta chains sequenced from a single sample in a study of shared clonotypes between healthy human individuals. Libraries were prepared by immunoSEQ multiplex PCR; TCRdb keeps only in-frame clonotypes and omits some of them. The table records approximately 1.9 million clones, roughly 95% of them present only once. CD45RO-negative CD8 cells positively selected for CCR7 made up the naive population, which excluded terminally differentiated effector memory CD45RA+ cells. Sequencing was done on a sample of naive CD8+ T cells from PBMCs. These receptors were collected from a man younger than 35 in good health. Some clones in this sample may be carry-over from other donors' samples.

This rearrangement joins TRBV18 to TRBJ2-1, with D maybe TRBD2 (6 bases). V was clipped by 6 bases and J by 12 bases, with 27 bases between them. CDR1 is KGHSH, CDR2 LQKENI, per germline. The CDR3 extends over 16 amino acids. The CDR3 protein is CASSPEGSATRWTQFF. The CDR3 DNA is TGTGCCAGCTCCCCAGAAGGCTCCGCGACTAGGTGGACGCAGTTCTTC.

V gene TRBV6-6 combines with J gene TRBJ2-1; 8 nucleotides line up with TRBD2. J was trimmed by 7 bases and V by 6 bases; bases with no gene match: 5. The CDR3 sequence is 13 residues long. CDR1 MNHNY and CDR2 SVGAGI come from the germline V gene (reference sequence). CDR3 in DNA: TGTGCCAGCAGAGCGGGAGAAGGGAATGAGCAGTTCTTC. Its protein is CASRAGEGNEQFF.

The chain carries TRBV6-1 and TRBJ1-4, with D perhaps TRBD1 (6 bases). Trimming stripped 4 bases from V and 4 bases from J, with 16 bases between. Germline V gene data show CDR1 as MNHNS and CDR2 as SASEGT. This CDR3 has 16 amino acids. This CDR3 is CASSVRRDTSNEKLFF. The CDR3 nucleotides read TGTGCCAGCAGTGTGCGCCGGGACACCAGTAATGAAAAACTGTTTTTT.

The rearrangement uses TRBV5-6 and TRBJ2-7; the D is unclear. The V end lost 1 base, the J end lost 0 bases, and 8 bases lay between the germline ends. The CDR3 is 14 residues long. The germline CDR1 and CDR2 sequences are SGHDT and YYEEEE. Written as DNA, the CDR3 is TGTGCCAGCAGCTTGATTGGTAACTCCTACGAGCAGTACTTC. Amino acids: CASSLIGNSYEQYF.

This chain uses TRBV19 with TRBJ2-7; no reliable D call. The V gene lost 6 bases and the J gene lost 4 bases, with 13 bases spanning the gap. The CDR3 is 13 amino acids. Looked up from germline, CDR1 is LNHDA and CDR2 is SQIVND (reference sequence). The CDR3 sequence is CASSPRLEYEQYF. In DNA form, the CDR3 reads TGTGCCAGTAGCCCCCGGTTGGAGTACGAGCAGTACTTC.

The V gene is TRBV29-1, the J gene TRBJ2-2, with 10 bases matching TRBD2. This CDR3 is built from 15 residues. Germline loops: CDR1 SQVTM, CDR2 ANQGSEA. Trimming at V came to 5 bases and at J to 5 bases, leaving 8 bases not matched to a gene. The CDR3 DNA is TGCAGCGTTAGTCCTAGCGGGAGTTTAACCGGGGAGCTGTTTTTT. It encodes CSVSPSGSLTGELFF.

This chain connects TRBV7-9 to TRBJ2-7; no definite D call. There are 15 residues in the CDR3. Between the trimmed V and J ends, which lost 4 bases and 3 bases, there was a span of 16 bases. CDR1 SEHNR and CDR2 FQNEAQ come from the germline V gene (reference sequence). The CDR3 region is CASSSLAVGGYEQYF. CDR3 sequence (DNA): TGTGCCAGCAGCTCGCTCGCCGTGGGCGGCTACGAGCAGTACTTC.

CDR3 DNA sequence: TGTGCCAGCTCAGAAGAGCGGACTCCTATGGGCTACACCTTC. Translated: CASSEERTPMGYTF. The rearrangement uses TRBV18 and TRBJ1-2; D is unresolved. V gave up 5 bases and J gave up 8 bases, with 18 bases separating them. From germline, CDR1 is KGHSH and CDR2 LQKENI. The CDR3 spans 14 residues.

The rearrangement uses TRBV11-2 and TRBJ2-1; D unclear. CDR1 and CDR2 (germline): SGHAT, FQNNGV. Trimming took 6 bases from V and 7 from J, leaving 13 bases between them. The CDR3 has 13 residues. CDR3 DNA sequence: TGTGCCAGCAGTCCCCCAGGACGTAATGAGCAGTTCTTC. Its translation: CASSPPGRNEQFF. The variable domain in full, completed from reference TRBV11-2 and TRBJ2-1, reads EAGVAQSPRYKIIEKRQSVAFWCNPISGHATLYWYQQILGQGPKLLIQFQNNGVVDDSQLPKDRFSAERLKGVDSTLKIQPAKLEDSAVYLCASSPPGRNEQFFGPGTRLTVL.

The rearrangement uses TRBV10-3 and TRBJ1-2, with D hard to call. With 6 bases removed from V and 6 bases from J, the gap between germline ends came to 11 bases. This CDR3 is 12 amino acids long. Germline V gene sequence: CDR1 ENHRY, CDR2 SYGVKD. The CDR3 nucleotides are TGTGCCATCAGGGTCCTTTCCCATGGCTACACCTTC. This gives the protein CAIRVLSHGYTF.

This sequence joins TRBV6-5 and TRBJ2-3; D not certain. Germline CDR1 reads MNHEY; CDR2 reads SVGAGI. Trimming left V 6 bases short and J 4 bases short, with 14 bases between. This CDR3 is 14 amino acids long. This CDR3 is CASSLGPEADTQYF. The CDR3 DNA is TGTGCCAGCAGCCTGGGCCCCGAGGCAGATACGCAGTATTTT.

This clone appeared a single time. The V call is TRBV7-9, the J call TRBJ2-7, with D tentatively TRBD1 (5 bases). Germline assignment: CDR1 SEHNR and CDR2 FQNEAQ (reference sequence). Trimming took off 2 bases at V and 5 bases at J, with 10 bases between the two ends. The CDR3 loop spans 13 amino acids. CDR3 in DNA: TGTGCCAGCAGCTTATCCCAGGGCCACGAGCAGTACTTC. Translated: CASSLSQGHEQYF.

The chain recombines TRBV6-5 with TRBJ1-1; D is perhaps TRBD1 (6 bases). V gave up 7 bases and J gave up 5 bases, with 17 bases separating them. This CDR3 is 14 amino acids long. Per germline, CDR1 MNHEY and CDR2 SVGAGI. The CDR3 DNA is TGTGCCAGCAACCCTGAATGGGGGGCGACTGAAGCTTTCTTT. Encoded protein: CASNPEWGATEAFF.

This clone was detected only once. The chain links TRBV19 to TRBJ1-4, with D possibly matching TRBD1 (6 bases). The CDR3 covers 13 residues. The V gene lost 3 bases and the J gene lost 6 bases, with 8 bases spanning the gap. Germline CDR1 is LNHDA and CDR2 is SQIVND (reference sequence). CDR3 nucleotide sequence: TGTGCCAGTAGTATCGGGGGCTATGAAAAACTGTTTTTT. This translates into CASSIGGYEKLFF. Complete variable domain (other parts from reference TRBV19 and TRBJ1-4): DGGITQSPKYLFRKEGQNVTLSCEQNLNHDAMYWYRQDPGQGLRLIYYSQIVNDFQKGDIAEGYSVSREKKESFPLTVTSAQKNPTAFYLCASSIGGYEKLFFGSGTQLSVL.

The chain joins TRBV30 to TRBJ1-6, with TRBD1 identical over 10 bases. This CDR3 spans 14 amino acids. J was trimmed by 7 bases and V by 5 bases; bases with no gene match: 5. Germline values: CDR1 GTSNPN, CDR2 SVGIG (reference sequence). CDR3 amino acids: CAWSPGQGNSPLHF. The CDR3 DNA sequence: TGTGCCTGGTCACCGGGACAGGGGAATTCACCCCTCCACTTT.

With respect to this clone: This sample includes further DNA sequences coding for the same CDR3. The chain uses TRBV27 and TRBJ2-3; D remains ambiguous. The CDR3 length is 13 residues. V was shortened by 6 bases and J by 0 bases, with 7 bases between the two germline ends. Germline-derived CDR1 and CDR2 are MNHEY and SMNVEV (reference sequence). DNA for the CDR3: TGTGCCAGCAGGCAACGGAGCACAGATACGCAGTATTTT. Translating gives CASRQRSTDTQYF.

V is TRBV27 and J is TRBJ2-1; TRBD2 matches at 8 bases. J gave up 8 bases and V 3 bases, and 6 bases lay outside the gene matches. The CDR3 is 14 amino acids. In germline, CDR1 is MNHEY, CDR2 SMNVEV (reference sequence). The CDR3 DNA is TGTGCCAGCAGTTTTCGGGGCGGGAGGTATGAGCAGTTCTTC. Its translation is CASSFRGGRYEQFF.

The CDR3 loop reads CASSATGSEQYF. DNA for the CDR3: TGTGCCAGCAGCGCTACAGGGTCCGAGCAGTACTTC. The chain uses TRBV9 and TRBJ2-7, with a weak D call TRBD1 (6 bases). Germline-derived CDR1 and CDR2 are SGDLS and YYNGEE. The CDR3 spans 12 residues. The germline V and J ends were trimmed by 3 bases and 6 bases, with 10 bases remaining between them. The full variable domain, with the rest looked up from reference TRBV9 and TRBJ2-7, is DSGVTQTPKHLITATGQRVTLRCSPRSGDLSVYWYQQSLDQGLQFLIQYYNGEERAKGNILERFSAQQFPDLHSELNLSSLELGDSALYFCASSATGSEQYFGPGTRLTVT.

The chain employs TRBV15 and TRBJ2-2; no definite D call. Germline V gene lookup returns CDR1 LNHNV and CDR2 YYDKDF (reference sequence). The V and J ends lost 5 bases and 4 bases respectively, with 8 bases between them. The CDR3 totals 13 residues. The CDR3 nucleotides are TGTGCCACCAGCGGGTCGTCCACCGGGGAGCTGTTTTTT. This codes for CATSGSSTGELFF.

The rearrangement uses TRBV4-2 and TRBJ2-3, with TRBD2 matching 7 bases. From germline, CDR1 is LGHNA and CDR2 YNFKEQ. The CDR3 loop spans 15 amino acids. J gave up 9 bases and V 1 base, and 10 bases lay outside the gene matches. The chain's CDR3 is CASSQARGGSWTQYF. CDR3 DNA: TGTGCCAGCAGCCAAGCCCGGGGAGGGAGCTGGACGCAGTATTTT.

This rearrangement joins TRBV18 to TRBJ1-5; D may be TRBD1 (6 bases). The V end was cut by 3 bases, the J end by 5 bases, with 17 bases between. CDR1 and CDR2 (germline): KGHSH, LQKENI. The CDR3 sequence is 16 residues long. CDR3 DNA: TGTGCCAGCTCACCCCCGGCGGGGGCGGTGGATCAGCCCCAGCATTTT. Encoded protein: CASSPPAGAVDQPQHF.

The chain carries TRBV11-2 and TRBJ2-1; TRBD1 is a possible D gene (5 bases). The CDR3 length is 13 residues. Trimming cost V 1 base and J 8 bases, with 9 bases left between them. Germline CDR1 is SGHAT and CDR2 is FQNNGV. DNA for the CDR3: TGTGCCAGCAGCTTAGGCAGGGCTGATGAGCAGTTCTTC. This codes for CASSLGRADEQFF.

The chain recombines TRBV7-7 with TRBJ2-7, with 11 nucleotides matching TRBD2. This CDR3 has 15 amino acids. Germline CDR1 is SSHAT and CDR2 is FNYEAQ (reference sequence). Germline trimming cut 5 bases from V and 3 bases from J; bases unmatched to any gene: 6. This chain's CDR3 is CASSPGTSGDYEQYF. In nucleotides, the CDR3 is TGTGCCAGCAGCCCCGGGACTAGCGGAGACTACGAGCAGTACTTC.

This clone was seen a single time. The gene calls are TRBV27 and TRBJ2-5, with 9 bases fitting TRBD1. CDR3 length: 15 amino acids. V shed 3 bases and J 5 bases; nucleotides not matched to a gene: 7. Germline V gene lookup returns CDR1 MNHEY and CDR2 SMNVEV (reference sequence). CDR3 nucleotide sequence: TGTGCCAGCAGTTTTTTCACAGGGGGCGGGGAGACCCAGTACTTC. This gives the protein CASSFFTGGGETQYF.

The chain carries TRBV5-1 and TRBJ2-3; D might be TRBD2 (6 bases). This CDR3 contains 17 residues. The V and J ends lost 0 bases and 0 bases respectively, with 14 bases between them. Per the germline V gene, CDR1 is SGHRS and CDR2 is YFSETQ. CDR3 loop: CASSLGFGGTSTDTQYF. DNA for the CDR3: TGCGCCAGCAGCTTGGGGTTCGGCGGGACCAGCACAGATACGCAGTATTTT.

About this clone itself: The same CDR3 is also encoded by other DNA sequences in this sample. The chain carries TRBV28 and TRBJ2-7, with D uncertain. Germline loops: CDR1 MDHEN, CDR2 SYDVKM. Between the trimmed V and J ends, which lost 1 base and 0 bases, there was a span of 7 bases. The CDR3 totals 14 residues. In DNA, the CDR3 is TGTGCCAGCAGTTTATCGCCGGGCTCCTACGAGCAGTACTTC. The encoded protein is CASSLSPGSYEQYF.

The gene calls are TRBV29-1 and TRBJ2-1, with a possible D match to TRBD1 (6 bases). Trimming stripped 5 bases from V and 10 bases from J, with 9 bases between. This CDR3 contains 10 residues. Germline CDR1 and CDR2: SQVTM and ANQGSEA. Here the CDR3 reads CSVLGTEQFF. The CDR3 DNA sequence: TGCAGCGTTCTCGGGACAGAGCAGTTCTTC.

The rearrangement links TRBV10-2 to TRBJ1-2, with 10 bases aligning to TRBD1. Trimming removed 5 bases from V and 6 bases from J; junction bases left unmatched: 9. CDR1 is WSHSY and CDR2 is SAAADI in the germline V gene. There are 15 residues in the CDR3. CDR3 bases: TGCGCCAGCAGTCCGGCTGAGACAGGGGGCGATGGCTACACCTTC. Protein product: CASSPAETGGDGYTF.